This T cell receptor beta chain appears in the sequencing data of a study of blood T cell repertoires in COVID-19. Overall study: Acute and convalescent COVID-19 samples came from the United States, Italy and Spain. PBMCs, B-cell-depleted T cells, or T cells were the source of the cDNA or gDNA that made up the material.

The CDR3 length is 10 residues. Source study methods: Quantification of nucleated cells was approximated via reference gene primer amplification. The repertoire was sequenced with immunoSEQ multiplex PCR; TCRdb's copy has only in-frame clones and lacks some. V and J calls and clone size are copied from that table; D and trimming were computed from the DNA. The profile shows 200,000 to 300,000 clones, 86% of them singletons. The sequencing input was peripheral blood. The rearrangement joins TRBV21-1 to TRBJ2-7; the D call of TRBD2 is as the table states it, not checked on the DNA. TRBV21-1 is listed as a pseudogene. The sequence was collected from an older woman who had recovered from COVID-19. The DNA of the CDR3 is TGTGCAACAAAGGGGAGGGGGGAGTACTTC. Its translation is CATKGRGEYF.